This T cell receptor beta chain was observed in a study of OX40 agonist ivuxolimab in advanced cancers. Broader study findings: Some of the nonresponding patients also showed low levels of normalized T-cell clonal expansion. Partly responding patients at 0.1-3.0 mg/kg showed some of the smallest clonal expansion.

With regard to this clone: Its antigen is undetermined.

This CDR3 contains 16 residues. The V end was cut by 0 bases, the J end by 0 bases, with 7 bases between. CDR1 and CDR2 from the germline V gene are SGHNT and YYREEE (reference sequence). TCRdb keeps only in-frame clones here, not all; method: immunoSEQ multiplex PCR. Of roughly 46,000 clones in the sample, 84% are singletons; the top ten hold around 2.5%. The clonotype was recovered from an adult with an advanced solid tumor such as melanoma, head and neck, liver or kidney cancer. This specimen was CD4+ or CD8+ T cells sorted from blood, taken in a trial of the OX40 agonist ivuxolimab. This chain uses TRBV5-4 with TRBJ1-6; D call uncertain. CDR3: CASSLVVGSYNSPLHF. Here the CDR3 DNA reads TGTGCCAGCAGCTTGGTGGTTGGCTCCTATAATTCACCCCTCCACTTT.